A selection of T cell receptor beta chains follows, all from one sample in a study of shared clonotypes between healthy human individuals. Produced via immunoSEQ multiplex PCR; TCRdb's table is partial and in-frame only. This table has millions of clones, 90% to 95% appearing once. Specimen: naive CD4+ T cells sorted from blood. The receptors come from a man younger than 35 in good health. Both conserved end residues are part of each CDR3.

v_call: TRBV2; j_call: TRBJ2-7; cdr3_length: 16; cdr3_aa: CASSGRRGQGKSEQYF
v_call: TRBV9; j_call: TRBJ2-5; cdr3_length: 14; cdr3_aa: CASSSGLLLAAQYF
v_call: TRBV6-1; j_call: TRBJ1-1; cdr3_length: 15; cdr3_aa: CASRDRGLGNTEAFF
v_call: TRBV6-5; j_call: TRBJ1-1; cdr3_length: 15; cdr3_aa: CASSYSKSGLTEAFF
v_call: TRBV5-6; j_call: TRBJ2-3; cdr3_length: 17; cdr3_aa: CASSFLTSGGLTDTQYF
v_call: TRBV30; j_call: TRBJ2-3; cdr3_length: 14; cdr3_aa: CAWSVSSPADTQYF
v_call: TRBV7-2; j_call: TRBJ1-4; cdr3_length: 14; cdr3_aa: CASSLEAGTEKLFF
v_call: TRBV5-1; j_call: TRBJ1-1; cdr3_length: 15; cdr3_aa: CASSTQTGGDTEAFF
v_call: TRBV4-2; j_call: TRBJ2-3; cdr3_length: 17; cdr3_aa: CASSPYQGGTITDTQYF
v_call: TRBV7-2; j_call: TRBJ1-5; cdr3_length: 16; cdr3_aa: CASSSEGTLSNQPQHF
v_call: TRBV19; j_call: TRBJ1-1; cdr3_length: 14; cdr3_aa: CASSPGQPNTEAFF
v_call: TRBV4-3; j_call: TRBJ2-2; cdr3_length: 17; cdr3_aa: CASSQQWGSYGTGELFF
v_call: TRBV19; j_call: TRBJ2-3; cdr3_length: 16; cdr3_aa: CASSIRPGQKADTQYF
v_call: TRBV5-1; j_call: TRBJ2-5; cdr3_length: 15; cdr3_aa: CASSGGTSYEETQYF
v_call: TRBV5-1; j_call: TRBJ1-2; cdr3_length: 15; cdr3_aa: CASSLADRSSYGYTF
v_call: TRBV5-1; j_call: TRBJ2-2; cdr3_length: 17; cdr3_aa: CASSLRRLAGEAGELFF
v_call: TRBV28; j_call: TRBJ1-1; cdr3_length: 11; cdr3_aa: CASSRRWEAFF
v_call: TRBV7-8; j_call: TRBJ2-1; cdr3_length: 16; cdr3_aa: CASSLSSGARANEQFF
v_call: TRBV7-9; j_call: TRBJ2-5; cdr3_length: 15; cdr3_aa: CASSLGDRQGETQYF
v_call: TRBV25-1; j_call: TRBJ1-3; cdr3_length: 16; cdr3_aa: CASSEWGSSSGNTIYF
v_call: TRBV6-1; j_call: TRBJ1-2; cdr3_length: 13; cdr3_aa: CASSPTVGWGYTF
v_call: TRBV20-1; j_call: TRBJ2-3; cdr3_length: 11; cdr3_aa: CSAERGDTQYF
v_call: TRBV7-9; j_call: TRBJ2-7; cdr3_length: 15; cdr3_aa: CASSLMADVSYEQYF